This is a list of T cell receptor beta chains from one sample in a study of blood T cell repertoires in COVID-19. Sequencing was performed with immunoSEQ multiplex PCR; in TCRdb, only in-frame clones are kept and a portion is missing. The sample has about 240,000 clones; roughly 76% are singletons. Sequenced sample: peripheral blood. The receptors here all came from a woman of 80 years or more with COVID-19, enrolled during active disease. CDR3s include the opening cysteine and the closing phenylalanine or tryptophan.

v_call,cdr3_aa
TRBV30,CAWRLPGQGTSGYTF
TRBV2,CASSDRSSSYGYTF
TRBV6-2/TRBV6-3,CASSLRSTPGQGTPNTEAFF
TRBV7-2,CASSLGPGGYGYTF
TRBV25-1,CASGAQGRRTQYF
TRBV7-3,CASSLMGLNTEAFF
TRBV7-2,CASSPTGDSGNTIYF
TRBV3-1/TRBV3-2,CASSQDKETQYF
TRBV5-6,CASSLGGTGTYEQYF
TRBV28,CASRGAGLAYNEQFF
TRBV24-1,CATSDPTVSPYEQYF
TRBV30,CAWRDRGLSGNTIYF
TRBV3-1/TRBV3-2,CASSSGQGKYF
TRBV18,CASSLQGDQPQHF
TRBV4-1,CASSHGSLRSTEAFF
TRBV19,CASSSFTGGNSNQPQHF
TRBV28,CASKVGTGELFF
TRBV4-3,CASSQEGGLAKDTQYF
TRBV11-3,CASSFGTSAVQYF
TRBV19,CASSRLAGDYEQYF
TRBV7-2,CASSLSRAGGGYTF
TRBV29-1,CSVEGGYGYTF
TRBV11-2,CASSLDTGELFF
TRBV4-3,CASSALAGEAYEQYF
TRBV14,CASSQEAGYGYTF
TRBV15,CATSSLGQGAFNTEAFF
TRBV6-5,CASSLTSGKVYEQYF
TRBV18,CASSPYLSGQGNTEAFF
TRBV2,CASSVGQGGQPQHF
TRBV16,CASSQDFKGFYGYTF
TRBV4-2,CASSQDKLYEQYF
TRBV2,CASRPEQGRNTEAFF
TRBV5-6,CASSLVTGSGNTIYF
TRBV28,CASSRNLGSSYNEQFF
TRBV5-1,CASSFGRSTNYGYTF
TRBV6-6,CASRHYSYEQYF
TRBV7-2,CASSLVTGAHQPQHF
TRBV28,CASRGSGLSSYNSPLHF
TRBV30,CAWSVQPSGLVGGELFF
TRBV5-1,CASSWGTGSYEQYF
TRBV25-1,CASSGQGGTEAFF
TRBV6-5,CASSYSTGGDYGYTF
TRBV6-4,CASSITGDYNEQFF
TRBV3-1/TRBV3-2,CASSRLDREDYGYTF
TRBV5-1,CASSPGLDPAREQFF
TRBV18,CASSPYYGGRGTDTQYF
TRBV7-9,CASSLDGGTDTQYF
TRBV14,CASSQSTRTEAFF